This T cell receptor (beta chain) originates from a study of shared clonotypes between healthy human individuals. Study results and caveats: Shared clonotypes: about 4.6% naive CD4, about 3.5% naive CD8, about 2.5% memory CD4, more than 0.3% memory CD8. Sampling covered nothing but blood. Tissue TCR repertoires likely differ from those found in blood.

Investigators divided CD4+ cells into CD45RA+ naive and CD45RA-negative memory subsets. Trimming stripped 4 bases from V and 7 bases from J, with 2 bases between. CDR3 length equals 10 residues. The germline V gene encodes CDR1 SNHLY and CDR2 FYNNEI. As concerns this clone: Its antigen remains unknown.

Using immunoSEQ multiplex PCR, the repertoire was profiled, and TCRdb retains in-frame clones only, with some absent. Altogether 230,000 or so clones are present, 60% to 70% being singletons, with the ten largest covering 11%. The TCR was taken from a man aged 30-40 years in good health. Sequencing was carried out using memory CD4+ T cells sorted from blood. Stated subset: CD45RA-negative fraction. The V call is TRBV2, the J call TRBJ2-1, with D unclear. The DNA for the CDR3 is TGTGCCAGCAGTGTGAATGAGCAGTTCTTC. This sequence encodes CASSVNEQFF.